The clone carrying this TCR beta chain was picked up many times. Its antigen is still unknown. The data are from a study of spatial heterogeneity in lung cancer. For the study at large: Every unique TCR and UMI combination, on average, appeared more than ten times in raw reads.

Time point denoted: sample taken at primary tumor resection. Unsorted samples of tumor, nontumor lung or frozen PBMC had their whole RNA sequenced. Each TCR cDNA molecule carried a unique molecular identifier. Each CDR3 protein is one row after TCRdb ran MiXCR on the 5' RACE reads. The profile shows about 10,000 distinct CDR3 sequences, 12% of them singletons. General study points: Tumoral mutation counts were tracked by counts of expanded intratumoral alpha and beta TCRs. Tracking of ubiquitous and regional nonsynonymous mutations by counts of ubiquitous and regional expanded TCRs, respectively, was seen.

The sequence was collected from a female donor with early-stage non-small cell lung cancer. This material consisted of lung tumor tissue, taken at surgery.

CDR3 coding DNA: TGTGCCAGCAGCCAAATGGGGCGGGGAGATATGAATGAGCAGTTCTTC. It translates to CASSQMGRGDMNEQFF. This rearrangement joins TRBV4-2 to TRBJ2-1, with D perhaps TRBD2 (6 bases). The V gene lost 2 bases and the J gene lost 7 bases, with 18 bases spanning the gap. The germline V gene encodes CDR1 LGHNA and CDR2 YNFKEQ. This CDR3 comprises 16 residues.